Below, one TCR beta chain is given with its context. These data belong to a study of blood T cell repertoires in COVID-19. About the study: Specimens from acute and convalescent COVID-19 originated in the United States, Italy and Spain. PBMCs, B-cell-depleted T cells, or T cells provided the cDNA or gDNA that made up the material.

Authors' processing steps: From reference gene primer amplification, estimates of nucleated cell counts were derived. Measured with immunoSEQ multiplex PCR; TCRdb has only the in-frame clones, and not every one. V and J calls and clone size are those listed in that table; D and trimming were worked out from the DNA. The table lists some 110,000 clones, about nine tenths of them singletons. The origin of this receptor is a man in his 70s who had recovered from COVID-19. The sequenced material came from peripheral blood.

The CDR3, as DNA: TGTGCCAGCAGCTTAATGAGGTTTGGCAATCAGCCCCAGCATTTT. Translated: CASSLMRFGNQPQHF. The chain is built from TRBV7-2 and TRBJ1-5, with unresolved D. There are 15 residues in the CDR3. Germline values: CDR1 SGHTA, CDR2 FQGNSA. Trimming left V 2 bases short and J 2 bases short, with 10 bases between.